The 23 T cell receptor beta chains given below trace back to one sample, sequenced in a study of CXCR3-negative and CXCR3-positive naive CD8 T cells. Findings of the study overall: TRB CDR3s of CXCR3-positive naive cells were more hydrophobic than those of CXCR3-negative naive cells.

Carrying UMI labels, the TRB cDNA libraries were prepared through 5' RACE. TCRdb reprocessed the 5' RACE reads, with one entry per CDR3 protein and no DNA. The sample data list about 140,000 distinct CDR3 sequences. No antigen has been identified for these receptors. The sample comprised naive CXCR3+ CD8+ T cells from blood. The subset denotes: CD45RO-CCR7+CD27+CD95- naive CD8+ T cells expressing CXCR3 (TNR3+). Receptors originate from a human donor in good health. Some clones in this sample may be carry-over from other donors' samples.

The V call is TRBV15, the J call TRBJ1-5; the D gene TCRdb calls, TRBD1, cannot be checked with no DNA. CDR3 length: 12 residues. Per the germline V gene, CDR1 is LNHNV and CDR2 is YYDKDF (reference sequence). CDR3 region: CATSAGNQPQHF.

The chain links TRBV28 to TRBJ2-7. The CDR3 totals 16 residues. CDR1 is MDHEN, CDR2 SYDVKM, per germline. The CDR3 is CASRGSFTTLSYEQYF.

The rearrangement links TRBV4-1 to TRBJ2-3. Germline V gene data show CDR1 as MGHRA and CDR2 as YSYEKL. This CDR3 spans 15 amino acids. The CDR3 loop reads CASSQENFGTDTQYF.

The V gene is TRBV27, the J gene TRBJ2-3. Germline values: CDR1 MNHEY, CDR2 SMNVEV (reference sequence). This CDR3 has 16 residues. The CDR3 reads CASKGFRITATDTQYF.

The gene calls are TRBV18 and TRBJ2-1; TCRdb selects TRBD2, and the lack of DNA leaves this call unchecked. The germline V gene encodes CDR1 KGHSH and CDR2 LQKENI. The CDR3 is made up of 15 amino acids. The CDR3: CASSPSGGAYNEQFF.

The chain employs TRBV4-1 and TRBJ2-7. This CDR3 region has 13 residues. The germline CDR1 and CDR2 sequences are MGHRA and YSYEKL. CDR3 region: CASSQARTYEQYF.

The gene calls are TRBV6-6 and TRBJ2-7. This CDR3 has 13 amino acids. CDR1 MNHNY and CDR2 SVGAGI come from the germline V gene (reference sequence). Here the CDR3 reads CASSYSEGYEQYF.

The CDR3 is CASSPGGTHTEAFF. The rearrangement uses TRBV6-2 or TRBV6-3 and TRBJ1-1. The V gene's germline CDR1 is MNHEY and CDR2 SVGEGT. This CDR3 is 14 amino acids long.

The rearrangement uses TRBV7-8 and TRBJ1-5; as DNA is missing, the TRBD1 call by TCRdb cannot be tested. Looked up from germline, CDR1 is SGHVS and CDR2 is FQNEAQ. This CDR3 contains 13 residues. The chain's CDR3 is CASTEGTYQPQHF.

This chain links TRBV28 with TRBJ2-7; there is no DNA to check the TCRdb D call of TRBD1. CDR1 and CDR2 from the germline V gene are MDHEN and SYDVKM. The CDR3 spans 14 residues. CDR3: CASSTRGYPYEQYF.

The chain carries TRBV29-1 and TRBJ2-7; TCRdb proposes TRBD1, but this gene call is untestable without DNA. The CDR3 is made up of 15 amino acids. CDR1 is SQVTM and CDR2 is ANQGSEA in the germline V gene. CDR3 region: CSVEDGGLGSYEQYF.

This chain links TRBV14 with TRBJ2-7. From germline, CDR1 is SGHDN and CDR2 FVKESK. The CDR3 contains 14 residues. This CDR3 reads CASSQVRPSQEQYF.

The CDR3 is CASRRAQPYTDTQYF. The V and J genes are TRBV7-9 and TRBJ2-3; TCRdb reports TRBD2, a call that lacks DNA to check it against. The CDR3 extends over 15 amino acids. Germline V gene lookup returns CDR1 SEHNR and CDR2 FQNEAQ (reference sequence).

The chain employs TRBV29-1 and TRBJ2-7; TCRdb picks TRBD1, but there is no DNA to check that call. Germline CDR1 is SQVTM and CDR2 is ANQGSEA. The CDR3 runs to 15 residues. The CDR3 loop reads CSVEDWGGAAYEQYF.

The rearrangement joins TRBV29-1 to TRBJ2-3; with no DNA, the TCRdb D assignment of TRBD2 cannot be verified. Germline V gene lookup returns CDR1 SQVTM and CDR2 ANQGSEA. This CDR3 contains 14 residues. CDR3 in amino acids: CSFLAGGWADTQYF.

The V call is TRBV28, the J call TRBJ2-3; TCRdb outputs TRBD2, but without DNA this stays unchecked. Germline V CDR1 and CDR2: MDHEN, SYDVKM. The CDR3 has 18 residues. CDR3 residues: CASRTLRIGRAYEDTQYF.

The chain joins TRBV6-6 to TRBJ2-1; TCRdb's D gene call, TRBD2, goes unchecked for lack of DNA. The CDR3 loop spans 17 amino acids. Looked up from germline, CDR1 is MNHNY and CDR2 is SVGAGI (reference sequence). CDR3 residues: CASSLYSGGSSYNEQFF.

This chain connects TRBV7-9 to TRBJ2-4; TCRdb designates TRBD1, a call that cannot be tested without DNA. The CDR3 extends over 14 amino acids. Germline V lookup: CDR1 SEHNR, CDR2 FQNEAQ (reference sequence). CDR3 in amino acids: CASSFTSGRGIQYF.

V gene TRBV4-1 combines with J gene TRBJ2-5; TCRdb returns TRBD1, unconfirmable since there is no DNA. Germline V gene lookup returns CDR1 MGHRA and CDR2 YSYEKL. CDR3 length: 15 residues. This chain's CDR3 is CASSQDPRGHETQYF.

The V call is TRBV20-1, the J call TRBJ2-7; TCRdb designates TRBD2, a call that cannot be tested without DNA. The CDR3 runs to 14 residues. Germline values: CDR1 DFQATT, CDR2 SNEGSKA (reference sequence). The CDR3 loop reads CSARDSGIVYEQYF.

The V gene is TRBV19, the J gene TRBJ2-2; the D gene TCRdb calls, TRBD1, cannot be checked with no DNA. This CDR3 spans 17 amino acids. Germline V lookup: CDR1 LNHDA, CDR2 SQIVND (reference sequence). The CDR3: CASSMTGVAENTGELFF.

The V gene is TRBV7-9, the J gene TRBJ2-1. CDR1 is SEHNR and CDR2 is FQNEAQ in the germline V gene (reference sequence). There are 11 residues in the CDR3. The chain's CDR3 is CASSHSNEQFF.

This sequence joins TRBV28 and TRBJ1-5; TCRdb names TRBD1, which stays unverified in the absence of DNA. This CDR3 spans 14 amino acids. CDR1 and CDR2 from the germline V gene are MDHEN and SYDVKM. CDR3 sequence reads: CASSLDRLNQPQHF.